This TCR beta chain was retrieved from a study of cytomegalovirus exposure and HLA in healthy donors (dated by TCRdb to the late 2010s). Background on the whole study: An earlier analysis of 550 to 700 of the donors reported 250 to 300 Gb of sequence data and some 120 million unique TCR beta sequences from roughly 180 million T cells. An early release that covered several hundred HLA-typed donors contained approximately 320 gigabases of sequencing data and 75 million to 100 million unique TCR sequences. The genetic ancestry cluster associated with self-reported Caucasian donors included 81% of the roughly 360 genotyped donors. The study was designed to test whether signatures of past pathogen exposure could be identified by cataloging public T cell receptors. The study profiled the T cell repertoires of 500 to 800 subjects by immunosequencing and related them to cytomegalovirus serostatus. A separate validation cohort of approximately 130 different subjects was used in addition to the roughly 620-subject first cohort. To predict cytomegalovirus infection status, the study brought together high-throughput TCR immunosequencing, statistical association of individual TCRs with disease status, and machine learning. In a later analysis, previously published TCR beta repertoires from several hundred donors were re-analyzed and high-resolution HLA genotyping was added so that TCR occurrence patterns could be studied. The later analysis used no new phenotypic data to find candidate immune exposures, relying instead on TCR beta sequences and their occurrence across donors. In an earlier analysis of 550 to 700 of the donors, high-throughput TCR beta sequencing was used to judge whether each TCR beta V gene segment behaved as functional or pseudogenic. Alongside the repertoire data, information on donor age, sex, ethnicity and CMV serostatus was compiled. A later genetic analysis took genome-wide SNP genotypes for about 55% of the 666 donors and used that subset as a discovery cohort. All discovery cohort repertoires had been generated using a single sequencing platform. Both class I and class II loci were covered by HLA typing, at four-digit resolution. Typing coverage varied by locus: roughly 620-640 donors for A, B, C, DRB1 and DQB1; 500 to 550 for DQA1; nearly 610 for DPA1; more than 450 for DPB1. Roughly 5 DR-DQ haplotypes were handled as single units for association and clustering, since linkage in the cohort was strong. On average, 235,054 unique TCR beta nucleotide sequences were sequenced per donor among some 420 genotyped donors of the cohort, with roughly 18% of those sequences being non-productive. Results the study describes overall, beyond this receptor: Sequencing depth was assumed to be roughly uniform across donors in the presence/absence analyses, though that assumption may not hold. A cluster of highly shared sequence variants was judged likely to be a technical artifact of the sequencing pipeline. Some IMGT-functional V segments, including TRBV6-2 and TRBV6-3, could not be distinguished by the 87-base-pair reads and were therefore excluded. CMV serostatus was the only immune exposure information available for the cohort. In a later analysis, most CMV-associated TCR beta chains were found to appear HLA-restricted, with HLA associations seemingly driven largely by CMV exposure. A later analysis found that HLA-associated TCR beta chains were more clonally expanded and had lower generation probabilities than equally common non-associated chains. In a later analysis, some 17,000 TCR beta sequences were associated with specific HLA alleles at a false discovery rate of 0.05. The study listed over 150 TCR beta chains as associated with cytomegalovirus. Across donors, most TCR sequences were observed very rarely, whereas some public TCRs were present in many individuals. Because counts were too low, roughly 18 rarely observed V segments, including chromosome 9 orphons, were left out of the earlier analysis of some 640 of the donors. According to a later analysis, TCR association rates differed among HLA loci, with DRB1 alleles showing the most associated TCRs and HLA-C alleles showing the fewest. The authors suggested that the approach could potentially be generalized to other disease states and immunological phenotypes. A further reported finding was that TCR beta sequences accurately predicted the HLA-A and HLA-B alleles for most subjects in the first cohort. In a later analysis, several top co-occurrence clusters were reported to appear linked to parvovirus B19, influenza, CMV and Epstein-Barr virus. According to a later genetic analysis, donors in an Asian-associated ancestry cluster had fewer N-insertions in productive TCRs than the approximately 700-donor mean. When HLA alleles, especially DR and DQ, strongly co-occurred, TCR associations were difficult to assign to individual alleles. In an earlier analysis of over 550 of the donors, most TCR beta V segments were observed in productive rearrangements about 87% or about 30% of the time, broadly matching IMGT annotations. This cohort had only TCR beta chains sequenced, and the lack of alpha or paired-chain data limited which features could be detected. Correlated functional status among segregating V segments might be attributable to linkage disequilibrium, but an unknown experimental factor could not be ruled out. In both the original and validation cohorts, the classifier was reported to diagnose cytomegalovirus status with high specificity and sensitivity. In a later genetic analysis, a missense DCLRE1C variant was associated with V-gene and J-gene trimming of TCR beta chains, and the association was replicated in an independent cohort. In vitro tests confirmed that a few of the cytomegalovirus-associated TCR beta chains recognize cytomegalovirus antigens. Because HLA typing was missing for some donors at each locus, association tests included only the typed subset.

Receptor libraries were prepared by the immunoSEQ multiplex PCR assay. The multiplex PCR relied on a mix of 60 forward primers for TCR Vbeta segments and 13 reverse primers for TCR Jbeta segments. The CDR3 region of rearranged TCR beta genes was amplified from genomic DNA with a multiplex PCR assay. On the Illumina HiSeq System, the amplified TCR beta libraries were sequenced as 87-base-pair reads. On the study's bioinformatics: Across the 500 to 750 repertoires, a later analysis counted roughly 84 million unique TCR beta chains, 9.5 million to 12 million of which were shared by at least two donors. To remove PCR and sequencing errors, raw reads were error-corrected and collapsed into unique sequences using a nearest-neighbor algorithm that merged closely related sequences. To assign V, D and J gene segments, CDR3 sequences were aligned to IMGT reference sequences. For a sequence to be retained, a match of at least six nucleotides was required to both a V gene segment and a J gene segment. Rearrangements were classified as productive when the CDR3 lacked stop codons and remained in frame with V and J, and all other rearrangements were classified as non-productive. Following IMGT convention, CDR3 was defined as the stretch from the second conserved V-encoded cysteine to the conserved J-encoded phenylalanine. In an earlier analysis of some 550 of the donors, sequences lacking an unambiguous match to a single V gene segment were excluded. In an earlier analysis of almost 600 of the donors, a V segment was called functional when productive rearrangements were above 56.7%, and segregating when the standard deviation between donors exceeded 5%. A statistical classification framework was built for diagnosing cytomegalovirus status from the catalog of TCR beta chain sequences. In a later analysis, TCR nucleotide sequences were compared against IMGT/GENE-DB human TR gene sequences so that V and J genes could be assigned. Using the TCRdist pipeline, a later analysis assigned CDR3 sequences along with most-parsimonious VDJ recombination scenarios. In a later analysis, every TCR beta chain was defined by the combination of its CDR3 amino acid sequence and its V-gene family, and reads without a unique V-gene family were dropped. To address suspected cross-contamination and a sequencing artifact, a later analysis removed approximately 600 highly shared, low-generation-probability nucleotide sequences. A later analysis calculated a clonal expansion index for each public chain from normalized within-repertoire ranks of inferred template counts. In a later analysis, generation probabilities were computed with a VDJ recombination model fitted to out-of-frame rearrangements, and the resulting probabilities were checked against IGoR. Hypergeometric tests were used in a later analysis to score TCR-TCR, TCR-HLA and TCR-CMV co-occurrence, with a repertoire-size bias correction applied to the TCR pairs. To estimate false discovery rates, a later analysis permuted the HLA or CMV assignments 20 times. In a later analysis, co-occurring TCRs were grouped using DBSCAN, with TCRdist sequence similarity added in when clustering inside HLA-allele-positive subsets. For co-occurrence clustering, repertoires with fewer than 30,000 or more than 120,000 public chains were excluded, along with five or six repertoires with anomalous nucleotide sharing. This immuneACCESS table, as held by TCRdb, lists in-frame sequences with V and J called but not all clones. Of the missing ones, under half trace to an unresolved V gene in checked studies; the others have no known cause. V and J calls and clone size follow that table, whereas D and trimming were derived from the DNA. This sample's table carries over 100,000 clones. The top ten constitute about 1.5% of the sample.

The cohort comprised hundreds of healthy bone marrow donors. All cohort members were sampled while nominally healthy, although unrecorded immune exposures were likely present. The donor tested CMV seropositive, placing the donor among the 250 to 350 seropositive members of the cohort. Every donor gave a peripheral blood sample, and the peripheral blood mononuclear cells from that sample were used for TCR beta sequencing. The Qiagen DNeasy Blood Extraction Kit was used to extract genomic DNA from the blood cell samples. V drops 4 bases and J drops 5 bases, leaving 11 bases in between. The CDR3 runs 13 amino acids, cysteine and phenylalanine included. The retained sequence is limited to the CDR3, 39 bases, with the frame set at the first base. From the germline V gene, CDR1 is MNHEY and CDR2 is SVGAGI. Of note for this clone: This clone's antigen is unknown.

The rearrangement combines TRBV6-5 with TRBJ1-1; matching of 5 bases hints at TRBD1 as the D gene. The source of this sequence is a woman aged 40-49 years in good health and CMV-seropositive. What was sequenced was PBMCs. The CDR3 loop reads CASSFMGGTEAFF. The DNA sequence is as follows: TGTGCCAGCAGTTTTATGGGGGGGACTGAAGCTTTCTTT.